The clone carrying this T cell receptor delta chain is medium-sized (0.01 to 0.1%) in the sample. The same CDR3 also results from other DNA sequences found in this sample. The data stem from a study of gamma-delta T cells after stem cell transplantation. TCRdb reprocessed the RT-PCR reads using CATT. In the table there are about 3,000 delta-chain clones, almost 9% of which are singletons. V dropped 5 bases and J dropped 0; count of bases not matched to a gene: 9. Looked up from germline, CDR1 is GEAIGNYY and CDR2 is EKD. The CDR3 loop spans 19 amino acids. The rearrangement links TRDV2 to TRDJ3; TRDD3 agrees at 10 bases. The sequenced material came from gamma-delta T cells. This clonotype originated in a human donor. It is not recorded whose cells these are; they may come from a transplant donor. The CDR3 reads CACVLLGDPGSWDTRQMFF. CDR3 in DNA: TGTGCCTGTGTATTACTGGGGGATCCCGGCTCCTGGGACACCCGACAGATGTTTTTC.